One T cell receptor beta chain is described in this entry. The antigen remains unidentified. The TCR library protocol was used to attach unique molecular identifiers. These identifiers were attached to individual cDNA molecules. Via MiXCR, TCRdb re-called the 5' RACE reads, giving one row per CDR3 protein. In the table there are some 82,000 distinct CDR3 sequences, around 12% of which are singletons. This sample is drawn from a study of early T cells in non-severe SARS-CoV-2 infection. Overall study context: Chains were unpaired, as sequencing was done on bulk RNA from unsorted whole blood. Regarding the study as a whole: VDJdb matching skewed toward anti-spike CD8 responses, missing private and CD4 specificities.

V was pared by 0 bases and J by 6 bases, with 15 bases between. The germline CDR1 and CDR2 sequences are MNHEY and SVGAGI. CDR3 length: 15 residues. The rearrangement uses TRBV6-5 and TRBJ2-7; perhaps TRBD1 as D (6 bases). Material: whole blood, obtained at baseline. This receptor was taken from an adult who was a healthcare worker with PCR-confirmed SARS-CoV-2 infection or an uninfected control (not recorded which). The CDR3 coding sequence is TGTGCCAGCAGTTACTCGCAAGGACAGCCCGTCGAGCAGTACTTC. Its translation: CASSYSQGQPVEQYF.